Listed below are T cell receptor beta chains from one sample, sequenced in a study of post-analysis software for immune sequencing data. Each CDR3 protein is one row after TCRdb ran MiXCR on the PCR reads. The sample gives hundreds of thousands of distinct CDR3 sequences, approximately 60% of which show up once; 11% is in the top ten. The sample was blood. These receptors came from a girl aged 2-10 years with multiple sclerosis. Both conserved end residues are part of each CDR3.

v_call | cdr3_length | cdr3_aa
TRBV6-5 | 15 | CASSYSGQGREKLFF
TRBV11-1 | 21 | CASSLTVWDGRASSGANVLTF
TRBV29-1 | 10 | CSVGGYEQYF
TRBV20-1 | 14 | CSASLTGFSYEQYF
TRBV28 | 15 | CASSESSSNTGELFF
TRBV5-1 | 13 | CASSFGGDNEQFF
TRBV7-3 | 14 | CASSLGAQGETQYF
TRBV5-1 | 14 | CASSLVPLSETQYF
TRBV29-1 | 13 | CSVTGTRGEKLFF
TRBV15 | 12 | CATSRGVNIQYF
TRBV7-6 | 12 | CASRSPLTEQFF
TRBV6-1 | 17 | CASSEALNRGKKNEQFF
TRBV7-9 | 12 | CASSLSFTEAFF
TRBV7-2 | 15 | CASSQLAGGPDTQYF
TRBV10-1 | 14 | CASSDDPAQETQYF
TRBV20-1 | 14 | CSAGPSGSTYEQYF
TRBV12-3/TRBV12-4 | 15 | CASSLARFPADTQYF
TRBV5-1 | 15 | CASSLEGLAEETQYF
TRBV20-1 | 15 | CSATLAAHGTDTQYF
TRBV4-3 | 13 | CASSQDFGGEQFF
TRBV5-1 | 15 | CASSLGQPLNTEAFF
TRBV12-3/TRBV12-4 | 14 | CASSPRMSNQPQHF